A single sample is the source of the 25 T cell receptor beta chains below, sequenced in a study of CD8 T cells in ankylosing spondylitis. Whole-study findings and limits: Blood from ankylosing spondylitis patients appeared to carry a characteristic roughly eight-variant TCR beta motif.

The antigens these receptors bind are not known. TCRdb called the 5' RACE reads again in MiXCR, with one record for every CDR3 protein. The sample has roughly 470,000 distinct CDR3 sequences, around 26% seen once; the top ten hold 0.89%. Sequencing used blood, either unsorted or a sorted T cell fraction (not recorded which). The receptors here all came from a male donor with ankylosing spondylitis.

This clonotype has more than one count but fewer than ten. The V call is TRBV2, the J call TRBJ1-1; D unclear. The CDR3 extends over 14 amino acids. From germline, CDR1 is SNHLY and CDR2 FYNNEI. The ends were cut back, 2 bases at V and 4 bases at J, with 11 bases in the middle. The CDR3 is CASSERSSSTEAFF. In DNA, the CDR3 is TGTGCCAGCAGTGAAAGGTCTTCTAGCACTGAAGCTTTCTTT.

For the CDR3, the DNA is TGTGCCAGCAACTGGGAGCGAGATAATTCACCCCTCCACTTT. The encoded protein is CASNWERDNSPLHF. This rearrangement joins TRBV2 to TRBJ1-6, with no clear D. The germline V gene encodes CDR1 SNHLY and CDR2 FYNNEI. CDR3 length: 14 residues. Between the trimmed V and J ends, which lost 7 bases and 5 bases, there was a span of 12 bases.

This clonotype was picked up a small number of times. The chain uses TRBV15 and TRBJ1-2; D is uncertain. Germline values: CDR1 LNHNV, CDR2 YYDKDF (reference sequence). This CDR3 contains 13 residues. V was cut by 0 bases and J by 4 bases, with 6 bases left in between. The CDR3 here is CATSRDPAYGYTF. The CDR3 DNA sequence: TGTGCCACCAGCAGAGATCCCGCCTATGGCTACACCTTC.

This rearrangement joins TRBV13 to TRBJ1-6; D remains ambiguous. Germline-derived CDR1 and CDR2 are PRHDT and FYEKMQ (reference sequence). This CDR3 region has 13 residues. Trimming took off 4 bases at V and 8 bases at J, with 9 bases between the two ends. For the CDR3, the DNA is TGTGCCAGCAGCTCGACATTTGATTCACCCCTCCACTTT. This translates into CASSSTFDSPLHF.

V and J are TRBV6-1 and TRBJ2-2; TRBD1 matches 8 bases. The CDR3 runs to 15 residues. V gave up 6 bases and J gave up 2 bases; unmatched junction bases: 5. Germline V CDR1 and CDR2: MNHNS, SASEGT. CDR3 bases: TGTGCCAGCAGCGCGGGACAGGCCAACACCGGGGAGCTGTTTTTT. Translated, it gives CASSAGQANTGELFF.

The genes are TRBV12-3 or TRBV12-4 and TRBJ1-2, with no clear D. CDR3 length: 13 amino acids. Trimming cost V 5 bases and J 3 bases, with 10 bases left between them. The chain's CDR3 is CASSPTSYYGYTF. CDR3 sequence (DNA): TGTGCCAGCAGTCCGACGAGTTACTATGGCTACACCTTC.

This chain joins TRBV18 and TRBJ1-6; 8 bases line up with TRBD1. The germline gives CDR1 KGHSH, CDR2 LQKENI. CDR3 length equals 15 residues. The junction had 3 bases not matched to a gene; V was cut back by 3 bases and J by 5 bases. This chain's CDR3 is CASSPPGQDNSPLHF. The CDR3 nucleotides read TGTGCCAGCTCACCGCCGGGACAGGATAATTCACCCCTCCACTTT.

The chain is built from TRBV5-1 and TRBJ1-1, with D uncertain. V was pared by 3 bases and J by 3 bases, with 12 bases between. CDR1 and CDR2 (germline): SGHRS, YFSETQ. The CDR3 has 14 residues. The DNA for the CDR3 is TGCGCCAGCAGCTCAATTTCGGAGGACACTGAAGCTTTCTTT. Translated, it gives CASSSISEDTEAFF.

This clonotype has more than one count but fewer than ten. The chain has TRBV5-1 and TRBJ1-4; no clear D. Germline lookup yields CDR1 SGHRS and CDR2 YFSETQ. The CDR3 consists of 14 residues. V was cut by 0 bases and J by 8 bases, with 11 bases left in between. CDR3 nucleotides: TGCGCCAGCAGCTTGGGTCAGCAACCCGAAAAACTGTTTTTT. Translation gives CASSLGQQPEKLFF. The whole variable domain, remainder taken from reference TRBV5-1 and TRBJ1-4, is KAGVTQTPRYLIKTRGQQVTLSCSPISGHRSVSWYQQTPGQGLQFLFEYFSETQRNKGNFPGRFSGRQFSNSRSEMNVSTLELGDSALYLCASSLGQQPEKLFFGSGTQLSVL.

This clonotype has just a few counts. This chain connects TRBV3-1 to TRBJ1-1, with a weak D call TRBD1 (5 bases). Germline V gene lookup returns CDR1 LGHDT and CDR2 YNNKEL (reference sequence). The length of the CDR3 is 14 residues. Trimming removed 1 base at V and 5 bases at J, with 11 bases between. Here the CDR3 DNA reads TGTGCCAGCAGCCAAGGCCAGGGTCGGACTGAAGCTTTCTTT. Protein: CASSQGQGRTEAFF. Full variable domain (missing parts from reference TRBV3-1 and TRBJ1-1): DTAVSQTPKYLVTQMGNDKSIKCEQNLGHDTMYWYKQDSKKFLKIMFSYNNKELIINETVPNRFSPKSPDKAHLNLHINSLELGDSAVYFCASSQGQGRTEAFFGQGTRLTVV.

The chain links TRBV5-1 to TRBJ2-7; 8 bases map to TRBD1. With V trimmed by 4 bases and J by 5 bases, 8 bases remained unmatched. CDR3 length equals 14 residues. In germline, CDR1 is SGHRS, CDR2 YFSETQ. CDR3 DNA sequence: TGCGCCAGCAGCCTTCAGGGGGCGGACAACGAGCAGTACTTC. Translated: CASSLQGADNEQYF.

This clonotype was observed many times. V is TRBV29-1 and J is TRBJ2-3, with D maybe TRBD2 (6 bases). This CDR3 region has 13 residues. Trimming shortened V by 5 bases and J by 4 bases, and 13 bases separated the two germline ends. Per the germline V gene, CDR1 is SQVTM and CDR2 is ANQGSEA. The CDR3 region is CSVWEVGPDTQYF. The CDR3 nucleotides read TGCAGCGTTTGGGAGGTGGGGCCAGATACGCAGTATTTT.

V gene TRBV20-1 combines with J gene TRBJ1-4, with D tentatively TRBD1 (5 bases). Germline-derived CDR1 and CDR2 are DFQATT and SNEGSKA (reference sequence). Trimming stripped 3 bases from V and 5 bases from J, with 13 bases between. This CDR3 comprises 14 residues. The CDR3 region is CSASFGTENEKLFF. The CDR3 bases are TGCAGTGCTAGTTTCGGGACTGAGAATGAAAAACTGTTTTTT.

There are a few counts of this clonotype. The chain couples TRBV3-1 to TRBJ1-1; perhaps TRBD1 as D (5 bases). Trimming took off 1 base at V and 3 bases at J, with 9 bases between the two ends. Germline CDR1 LGHDT, CDR2 YNNKEL (reference sequence). CDR3 length equals 14 residues. This CDR3 is CASSQVVRDTEAFF. CDR3 coding DNA: TGTGCCAGCAGCCAAGTGGTCAGGGACACTGAAGCTTTCTTT.

This clonotype occurred a few times. CDR3: CASSLVAGFRNEQFF. DNA for the CDR3: TGCGCCAGCAGCTTGGTAGCCGGTTTCCGCAATGAGCAGTTCTTC. The V and J genes are TRBV5-1 and TRBJ2-1; D remains unclear. With 0 bases removed from V and 6 bases from J, the gap between germline ends came to 13 bases. Germline V gene lookup returns CDR1 SGHRS and CDR2 YFSETQ. CDR3 length: 15 amino acids.

J is TRBJ2-7 and V is TRBV24-1, with D tentatively TRBD1 or TRBD2 (6 bases each). Trimming took off 12 bases at V and 12 bases at J, with 14 bases between the two ends. This CDR3 region has 9 residues. Germline-derived CDR1 and CDR2 are KGHDR and SFDVKD. In DNA, the CDR3 is TGTGCCGGAGGGGCAGGGGCGTACTTC. Residues: CAGGAGAYF.

The chain couples TRBV10-3 to TRBJ1-2; TRBD1 matches 7 bases. Germline loops: CDR1 ENHRY, CDR2 SYGVKD. With 0 bases clipped from V and 2 bases from J, the junction kept 3 bases outside the gene matches. The CDR3 is 15 amino acids. For the CDR3, the DNA is TGTGCCATCAGTGAGTCAATGACAGGGAACTATGGCTACACCTTC. It yields the protein CAISESMTGNYGYTF.

This clonotype was seen repeatedly, ten times or more. V is TRBV20-1 and J is TRBJ1-1; no clear D gene. Germline-derived CDR1 and CDR2 are DFQATT and SNEGSKA (reference sequence). Trimming removed 6 bases at V and 4 bases at J, with 12 bases between. CDR3 size: 12 residues. CDR3 DNA: TGCAGTGCCCAATGGGGTACCACTGAAGCTTTCTTT. Amino acids: CSAQWGTTEAFF.

This clonotype was seen more than once but under ten times. This CDR3 reads CASSYPTGGGYTF. CDR3 nucleotide sequence: TGTGCCAGCAGCTACCCGACGGGGGGAGGCTACACCTTC. This chain uses TRBV11-2 with TRBJ1-2; TRBD1 might be the D (5 bases). Looked up from germline, CDR1 is SGHAT and CDR2 is FQNNGV. The ends were cut back, 4 bases at V and 8 bases at J, with 14 bases in the middle. The CDR3 consists of 13 residues.

This chain uses TRBV6-5 with TRBJ1-1, with D unresolved. CDR1 is MNHEY, CDR2 SVGAGI, per germline. V was clipped by 2 bases and J by 5 bases, with 12 bases between them. The CDR3 covers 14 residues. CDR3 in DNA: TGTGCCAGCAGTTACGATTCGTGGGGAACTGAAGCTTTCTTT. This sequence encodes CASSYDSWGTEAFF.

This clonotype was detected only a few times. The CDR3 loop reads CSVGVGGYNEQFF. CDR3 DNA sequence: TGCAGCGTTGGGGTCGGGGGTTACAATGAGCAGTTCTTC. The rearrangement joins TRBV29-1 to TRBJ2-1; maybe TRBD2 (6 bases). This CDR3 has 13 amino acids. The germline V gene encodes CDR1 SQVTM and CDR2 ANQGSEA. Trimming removed 4 bases from V and 4 bases from J, with 11 bases in between.

This chain joins TRBV30 and TRBJ1-6; possibly TRBD1 for D (5 bases). Germline assignment: CDR1 GTSNPN and CDR2 SVGIG (reference sequence). This CDR3 is 14 amino acids long. V was clipped by 7 bases and J by 7 bases, with 17 bases between them. The CDR3: CASRLRGANSPLHF. In DNA, the CDR3 is TGTGCCTCCCGCTTAAGGGGAGCGAATTCACCCCTCCACTTT. The full variable domain, in which reference TRBV30 and TRBJ1-6 provide the parts outside the CDR3, is SQTIHQWPATLVQPVGSPLSLECTVEGTSNPNLYWYRQAAGRGLQLLFYSVGIGQISSEVPQNLSASRPQDRQFILSSKKLLLSDSGFYLCASRLRGANSPLHFGNGTRLTVT.

The chain is built from TRBV20-1 and TRBJ2-3; no clear D. CDR1 DFQATT and CDR2 SNEGSKA come from the germline V gene (reference sequence). The length of the CDR3 is 13 residues. The V and J ends lost 3 bases and 4 bases respectively, with 11 bases between them. CDR3 DNA sequence: TGCAGTGCTAGTGTAGTTGGGGCAGATACGCAGTATTTT. Translated: CSASVVGADTQYF.

This clonotype has more than one count but fewer than ten. V gene TRBV12-3 or TRBV12-4 combines with J gene TRBJ2-1, with 7 positions matching TRBD1. The V and J ends lost 6 bases and 5 bases, in that order; junction bases with no gene match: 7. The CDR3 has 14 amino acids. CDR3 in DNA: TGTGCCAGCAGCCGGACAGGAACAGACAATGAGCAGTTCTTC. Translation gives CASSRTGTDNEQFF.

The chain recombines TRBV5-1 with TRBJ2-3, with D perhaps assigned TRBD1 or TRBD2 (5 bases each). Trimming shortened V by 2 bases and J by 5 bases, and 12 bases separated the two germline ends. This CDR3 comprises 14 residues. Germline V gives CDR1 SGHRS, CDR2 YFSETQ. The CDR3 DNA reads TGCGCCAGCAGCTTTTCGGGACCTCAAGATACGCAGTATTTT. Protein: CASSFSGPQDTQYF.